This TCR beta chain appears in the sequencing data of a study of cytomegalovirus exposure and HLA in healthy donors. Study-wide context: In a later analysis, it was reported that the 110 or so validation repertoires had been produced on the same platform as the 670 or so repertoires belonging to the first cohort.

The ends were cut back, 11 bases at V and 6 bases at J, with 26 bases in the middle. The germline V gene encodes CDR1 SGHVS and CDR2 FNYEAQ. This CDR3 has 16 residues. Sequenced by immunoSEQ multiplex PCR; TCRdb stores in-frame clones only, minus some. The data contain fewer than 90,000 clones, approximately 81% of them singletons. Study outcomes and limitations: A list of 150 or so TCR beta chains associated with cytomegalovirus was given. There were a few CMV-associated chains whose specificity for CMV antigens was confirmed in vitro. Rarity marked most TCR sequences, yet some public TCRs occurred in many donors.

About this clone: Its specificity is unknown.

Sequencing was done on a sample of PBMCs. The clonotype comes from a woman younger than 35 in good health and CMV-seropositive. The chain combines TRBV7-6 with TRBJ2-1, with D possibly being TRBD2 (5 bases). The CDR3 region has the DNA TGTGCCCCCCCGAACGGGTCTTTAAGAGGGCCCAATGAGCAGTTCTTC. Translating it yields CAPPNGSLRGPNEQFF.